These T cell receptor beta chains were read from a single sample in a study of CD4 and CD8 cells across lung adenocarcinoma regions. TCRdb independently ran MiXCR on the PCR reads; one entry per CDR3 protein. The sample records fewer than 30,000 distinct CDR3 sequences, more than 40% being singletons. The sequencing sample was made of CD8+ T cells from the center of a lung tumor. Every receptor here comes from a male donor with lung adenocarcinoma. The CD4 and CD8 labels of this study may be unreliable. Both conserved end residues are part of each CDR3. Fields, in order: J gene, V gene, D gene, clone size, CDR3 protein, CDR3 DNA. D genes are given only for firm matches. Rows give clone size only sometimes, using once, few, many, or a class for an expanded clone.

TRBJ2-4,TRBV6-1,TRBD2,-,CACSEAGLGVRDIQYF,TGTGCCTGCAGTGAAGCGGGGCTGGGGGTCAGGGACATTCAGTACTTC
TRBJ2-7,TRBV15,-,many,CATSRRGSYEQYF,TGTGCCACCAGCCGTCGGGGTTCCTACGAGCAGTACTTC
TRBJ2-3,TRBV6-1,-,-,CASRGAGSRVRDTQYF,TGTGCCAGCAGGGGGGCCGGGAGCCGGGTTCGGGATACGCAGTATTTT
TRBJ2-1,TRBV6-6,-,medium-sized,CASSSRGEQFF,TGTGCCAGCAGTAGCAGGGGTGAGCAGTTCTTC
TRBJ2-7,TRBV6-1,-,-,CASTPGRTSSYEQYF,TGTGCCAGCACCCCAGGGCGGACGTCCTCCTACGAGCAGTACTTC
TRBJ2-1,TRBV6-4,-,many,CASSGLNEQFF,TGTGCCAGCAGTGGGCTCAATGAGCAGTTCTTC
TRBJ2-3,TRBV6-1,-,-,CARNTGLGRRDIQYF,TGTGCCCGCAACACGGGGCTAGGGAGGAGAGATATTCAGTATTTT
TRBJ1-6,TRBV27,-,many,CASTLGRGGNSPLHF,TGTGCCAGCACCTTGGGTAGGGGGGGCAATTCACCCCTCCACTTT
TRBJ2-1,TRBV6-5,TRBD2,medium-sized,CASSFGLEGNNEQFF,TGTGCCAGCAGCTTTGGACTAGAGGGGAACAATGAGCAGTTCTTC
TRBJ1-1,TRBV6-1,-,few,CASRSLSEAFF,TGTGCCAGCAGGTCCCTTTCTGAAGCTTTCTTT
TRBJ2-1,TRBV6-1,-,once,CASIKFLDSVFGQFF,TGTGCCAGCATAAAGTTCCTCGACTCCGTCTTTGGGCAGTTCTTC
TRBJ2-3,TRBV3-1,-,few,CASSQVGASSDTQYF,TGTGCCAGCAGCCAAGTGGGGGCCTCGTCCGATACGCAGTATTTT
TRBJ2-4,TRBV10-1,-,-,CASTTGLRSLDKNIQYF,TGCGCCAGCACAACGGGCCTCCGAAGCCTTGACAAAAACATCCAGTACTTC
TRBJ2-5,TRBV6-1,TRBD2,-,CASRLRGGQETQYF,TGTGCCAGCCGCTTGCGGGGAGGGCAAGAGACCCAGTACTTC
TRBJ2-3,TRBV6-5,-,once,CASSYYNWRGATNTQYF,TGTGCCAGCAGTTACTACAACTGGCGGGGAGCCACAAATACGCAGTATTTC
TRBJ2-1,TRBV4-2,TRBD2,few,CASSQETSGTLNEQFF,TGTGCCAGCAGCCAAGAAACTAGCGGGACCCTCAATGAGCAGTTCTTC
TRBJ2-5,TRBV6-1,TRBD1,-,CASGQGGRGEETQYF,TGTGCCAGCGGGCAAGGGGGCCGGGGTGAAGAGACGCAGTACTTC
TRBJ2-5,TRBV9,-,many,CASSTSPQGGETQYF,TGTGCCAGCAGCACCTCCCCACAGGGGGGGGAGACCCAGTACTTC
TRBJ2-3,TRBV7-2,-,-,CASSLRAQGDTQYF,TGTGCCAGCAGCTTAAGGGCCCAGGGGGATACGCAGTATTTT
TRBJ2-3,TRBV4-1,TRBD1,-,CASRLGGVNTETQYF,TGCGCCAGCAGGCTAGGGGGCGTGAACACAGAGACCCAGTACTTT